The 25 T cell receptor beta chains given below trace back to one sample, sequenced in a study of shared clonotypes between healthy human individuals. Method: immunoSEQ multiplex PCR; TCRdb's copy keeps in-frame clones and lacks some. Among around 550,000 clones listed, almost 97% were seen once. Sample: naive CD4+ T cells sorted from blood. Indicated subset: CD45RA+ positively selected. The source is a woman aged 25 to 39 in good health.

The CDR3, as DNA: TGTGCCAGCAGTCCGGAAGTCGGTTACAATGAGCAGTTCTTC. Translated, it gives CASSPEVGYNEQFF. The chain recombines TRBV2 with TRBJ2-1; D unresolved. This CDR3 is 14 amino acids long. CDR1 is SNHLY, CDR2 FYNNEI, per germline. V lost 5 bases and J 4 bases, leaving 12 bases between the germline ends.

The CDR3 nucleotides read TGTGCCAGCAGTCTTCAGCGGGAGCAGTACTTC. As protein: CASSLQREQYF. The genes are TRBV28 and TRBJ2-7, with a possible D match to TRBD2 (5 bases). V was pared by 5 bases and J by 7 bases, with 9 bases between. CDR3 length equals 11 residues. Germline V gene data show CDR1 as MDHEN and CDR2 as SYDVKM.

The rearrangement uses TRBV12-5 and TRBJ1-1, with a tentative D call TRBD1 (5 bases). Germline V gene data show CDR1 as LGHNT and CDR2 as FRNRAP. CDR3 length: 14 residues. Trimming took off 7 bases at V and 1 base at J, with 13 bases between the two ends. The CDR3 region is CASAPGGTNTEAFF. CDR3 sequence (DNA): TGTGCTAGTGCCCCGGGTGGGACGAACACTGAAGCTTTCTTT.

This sequence joins TRBV2 and TRBJ2-2, with 9 bases that match TRBD1. V lost 6 bases, J lost 5 bases, and 7 bases stayed unmatched. The CDR3 runs 15 residues. Germline CDR1 reads SNHLY; CDR2 reads FYNNEI. In DNA, the CDR3 is TGTGCCAGCAGATGGGACAGGGTGTCGACCGGGGAGCTGTTTTTT. Translation: CASRWDRVSTGELFF.

The chain has TRBV27 and TRBJ1-6; tentatively, D is TRBD1 (5 bases). Germline values: CDR1 MNHEY, CDR2 SMNVEV (reference sequence). This CDR3 has 18 residues. Trimming took 2 bases from V and 7 from J, leaving 21 bases between them. The CDR3 DNA follows: TGTGCCAGCAGTTTAAGACAGCCTCCCAACCAACCGAATTCACCCCTCCACTTT. Protein sequence: CASSLRQPPNQPNSPLHF.

The rearrangement joins TRBV29-1 to TRBJ2-2; 7 bases line up with TRBD1. CDR1 SQVTM and CDR2 ANQGSEA come from the germline V gene. The CDR3 has 14 residues. Trimming cost V 5 bases and J 0 bases; bases outside gene matches: 3. CDR3 protein: CSVLGTANTGELFF. DNA of the CDR3: TGCAGCGTTCTTGGGACAGCGAACACCGGGGAGCTGTTTTTT.

V gene TRBV7-2 combines with J gene TRBJ1-1; the D is unclear. V gave up 4 bases and J gave up 4 bases, with 13 bases separating them. Germline values: CDR1 SGHTA, CDR2 FQGNSA. The CDR3 spans 14 residues. This CDR3 is CASSSLWGSTEAFF. The CDR3 coding sequence is TGTGCCAGCAGCTCATTGTGGGGTTCCACTGAAGCTTTCTTT.

The chain joins TRBV18 to TRBJ2-7; tentatively, D is TRBD1 or TRBD2 (5 bases each). In germline, CDR1 is KGHSH, CDR2 LQKENI. This CDR3 is built from 14 residues. V gave up 0 bases and J gave up 6 bases, with 12 bases separating them. The CDR3 region is CASSPPGPLSEQYF. The CDR3 DNA reads as TGTGCCAGCTCACCACCGGGACCCCTATCCGAGCAGTACTTC. Complete variable domain (other parts from reference TRBV18 and TRBJ2-7): NAGVMQNPRHLVRRRGQEARLRCSPMKGHSHVYWYRQLPEEGLKFMVYLQKENIIDESGMPKERFSAEFPKEGPSILRIQQVVRGDSAAYFCASSPPGPLSEQYFGPGTRLTVT.

The rearrangement links TRBV28 to TRBJ2-7, with 12 bases identical to TRBD2. V was clipped by 5 bases and J by 4 bases; unmatched bases: 6. The germline CDR1 and CDR2 sequences are MDHEN and SYDVKM. The CDR3 length is 15 residues. The chain's CDR3 is CASSLIGLAGYEQYF. The CDR3 nucleotides are TGTGCCAGCAGTCTTATCGGACTAGCGGGGTACGAGCAGTACTTC.

This clone was observed once. V and J are TRBV19 and TRBJ2-7; 10 bases map to TRBD1. With V trimmed by 5 bases and J by 10 bases, 8 bases remained unmatched. This CDR3 is built from 13 residues. Germline values: CDR1 LNHDA, CDR2 SQIVND (reference sequence). CDR3 protein: CASSSGQGKRQYF. DNA for the CDR3: TGTGCCAGTAGTTCGGGACAGGGGAAGAGACAGTACTTC.

The chain couples TRBV19 to TRBJ2-1; D is possibly TRBD1 or TRBD2 (5 bases each). CDR1 is LNHDA and CDR2 is SQIVND in the germline V gene (reference sequence). Trimming left V 10 bases short and J 3 bases short, with 10 bases between. The CDR3 length is 12 residues. The CDR3 is CATWDLYNEQFF. Written as DNA, the CDR3 is TGTGCCACCTGGGACCTCTACAATGAGCAGTTCTTC.

The chain uses TRBV2 and TRBJ1-5, with D possibly TRBD1 on 5 matching bases. The germline V and J ends were trimmed by 6 bases and 9 bases, with 18 bases remaining between them. Germline V gene data show CDR1 as SNHLY and CDR2 as FYNNEI. This CDR3 has 14 residues. CDR3 sequence reads: CASRDDRDKGPQHF. The CDR3 DNA reads TGTGCCAGCAGAGATGACAGAGACAAGGGGCCCCAGCATTTT. Using reference TRBV2 and TRBJ1-5 for the parts outside the CDR3, the full variable domain is EPEVTQTPSHQVTQMGQEVILRCVPISNHLYFYWYRQILGQKVEFLVSFYNNEISEKSEIFDDQFSVERPDGSNFTLKIRSTKLEDSAMYFCASRDDRDKGPQHFGDGTRLSIL.

The chain employs TRBV2 and TRBJ2-1; 9 bases are a match to TRBD2. From germline, CDR1 is SNHLY and CDR2 FYNNEI. This CDR3 has 15 residues. The junction had 2 bases not matched to a gene; V was cut back by 5 bases and J by 0 bases. This CDR3 reads CASSHSGSSYNEQFF. The CDR3 DNA sequence: TGTGCCAGCAGTCATAGCGGGAGCTCCTACAATGAGCAGTTCTTC.

The chain has TRBV5-4 and TRBJ2-7; 7 nucleotides match TRBD2. Germline lookup yields CDR1 SGHNT and CDR2 YYREEE (reference sequence). The CDR3 runs to 14 residues. Germline trimming cut 3 bases from V and 2 bases from J; bases unmatched to any gene: 5. The CDR3 reads CASSSSGVPYEQYF. CDR3 nucleotide sequence: TGTGCCAGCAGCTCCAGCGGGGTCCCCTACGAGCAGTACTTC.

V usage is TRBV28 and J usage is TRBJ2-3; TRBD2 agrees at 11 bases. This CDR3 contains 15 residues. Looked up from germline, CDR1 is MDHEN and CDR2 is SYDVKM. Trimming cost V 6 bases and J 2 bases; bases outside gene matches: 4. The CDR3 sequence: CASRKGLAVTDTQYF. For the CDR3, the DNA is TGTGCCAGCAGAAAGGGACTAGCGGTCACAGATACGCAGTATTTT.

Comments on this clone: The same CDR3 is also encoded by other DNA sequences in this sample. The V and J genes are TRBV28 and TRBJ2-5; D might be TRBD2 (6 bases). V was clipped by 3 bases and J by 2 bases, with 10 bases between them. The germline gives CDR1 MDHEN, CDR2 SYDVKM. The CDR3 has 14 residues. The CDR3 sequence: CASSLGGVQETQYF. The CDR3 nucleotides are TGTGCCAGCAGTTTGGGGGGAGTACAAGAGACCCAGTACTTC.

The chain couples TRBV29-1 to TRBJ2-3; D is possibly TRBD1 or TRBD2 (5 bases each). The germline V and J ends were trimmed by 7 bases and 1 base, with 12 bases remaining between them. This CDR3 has 13 residues. Germline V gene data show CDR1 as SQVTM and CDR2 as ANQGSEA. The CDR3 nucleotides are TGCAGCGCCGAGGGGTCGGGCACAGATACGCAGTATTTT. It is translated as CSAEGSGTDTQYF.

This chain uses TRBV30 with TRBJ2-7; 10 nucleotides agree with TRBD1. The germline CDR1 and CDR2 sequences are GTSNPN and SVGIG (reference sequence). The CDR3 runs 13 residues. CDR3 coding DNA: TGTGCTATGGACAGGGGGAGACTCTACGAGCAGTACTTC. It codes for CAMDRGRLYEQYF. The variable domain in full, with the rest retrieved from reference TRBV30 and TRBJ2-7, is SQTIHQWPATLVQPVGSPLSLECTVEGTSNPNLYWYRQAAGRGLQLLFYSVGIGQISSEVPQNLSASRPQDRQFILSSKKLLLSDSGFYLCAMDRGRLYEQYFGPGTRLTVT.

There are a few counts of this clone. The rearrangement joins TRBV7-2 to TRBJ1-2; TRBD1 might be the D (5 bases). Trimming took 5 bases from V and 8 from J, leaving 15 bases between them. The CDR3 contains 13 residues. Germline-derived CDR1 and CDR2 are SGHTA and FQGNSA. The CDR3: CASSPGGLGGYTF. CDR3 nucleotide sequence: TGTGCCAGCAGCCCGGGGGGTCTCGGCGGCTACACCTTC.

The genes are TRBV19 and TRBJ2-3; a possible D gene is TRBD2 (5 bases). V lost 7 bases and J lost 1, with 12 bases in between. Germline CDR1 is LNHDA and CDR2 is SQIVND (reference sequence). The CDR3 contains 14 residues. In nucleotides, the CDR3 is TGTGCCAGTACCGATAAGGAGGGCACAGATACGCAGTATTTT. This codes for CASTDKEGTDTQYF.

The V and J genes are TRBV27 and TRBJ2-1, with D maybe TRBD1 (5 bases). CDR1 and CDR2 from the germline V gene are MNHEY and SMNVEV (reference sequence). The CDR3 has 13 amino acids. CDR3 sequence reads: CGPPGAVYNEQFF. The CDR3, as DNA: TGTGGACCCCCTGGGGCGGTCTACAATGAGCAGTTCTTC.

The chain employs TRBV5-4 and TRBJ2-7, with D perhaps assigned TRBD1 or TRBD2 (5 bases each). This CDR3 region has 15 residues. V lost 4 bases to trimming and J lost 3 bases, with 17 bases between them. Germline V gene data show CDR1 as SGHNT and CDR2 as YYREEE (reference sequence). The CDR3 spells CASSKDRDRIYEQYF. The CDR3 DNA sequence: TGTGCCAGCAGCAAAGACCGGGACCGGATCTACGAGCAGTACTTC.

The V call is TRBV5-6, the J call TRBJ2-5; D is possibly TRBD1 (6 bases). The J call may be incorrect, as the DNA end agrees better with TRBJ2-7. This CDR3 comprises 16 residues. Germline V lookup: CDR1 SGHDT, CDR2 YYEEEE. CDR3 residues: CASSTPGTGPYYEQYF. The CDR3 bases are TGTGCCAGCAGCACCCCCGGAACAGGGCCCTATTACGAGCAGTACTTC.

V gene TRBV19 combines with J gene TRBJ2-1; D gene uncertain. The CDR3 is 16 residues long. CDR1 LNHDA and CDR2 SQIVND come from the germline V gene (reference sequence). V lost 5 bases, J lost 0 bases, and 14 bases lay in between. As DNA, the CDR3 is TGTGCCAGTAGTTTCCCGAGACCCCGCTCCTACAATGAGCAGTTCTTC. It is translated as CASSFPRPRSYNEQFF.

The gene calls are TRBV5-1 and TRBJ2-1, with 10 nucleotides matching TRBD2. J lost 6 bases, V lost 0 bases, and 21 bases had no gene match. Germline CDR1 is SGHRS and CDR2 is YFSETQ. The CDR3 loop spans 21 amino acids. The CDR3: CASSLVVSSGSHPSFPNEQFF. Written as DNA, the CDR3 is TGCGCCAGCAGCTTGGTGGTGTCTAGCGGGAGTCACCCTTCCTTTCCCAATGAGCAGTTCTTC. Filled out from reference TRBV5-1 and TRBJ2-1, the complete variable domain reads KAGVTQTPRYLIKTRGQQVTLSCSPISGHRSVSWYQQTPGQGLQFLFEYFSETQRNKGNFPGRFSGRQFSNSRSEMNVSTLELGDSALYLCASSLVVSSGSHPSFPNEQFFGPGTRLTVL.